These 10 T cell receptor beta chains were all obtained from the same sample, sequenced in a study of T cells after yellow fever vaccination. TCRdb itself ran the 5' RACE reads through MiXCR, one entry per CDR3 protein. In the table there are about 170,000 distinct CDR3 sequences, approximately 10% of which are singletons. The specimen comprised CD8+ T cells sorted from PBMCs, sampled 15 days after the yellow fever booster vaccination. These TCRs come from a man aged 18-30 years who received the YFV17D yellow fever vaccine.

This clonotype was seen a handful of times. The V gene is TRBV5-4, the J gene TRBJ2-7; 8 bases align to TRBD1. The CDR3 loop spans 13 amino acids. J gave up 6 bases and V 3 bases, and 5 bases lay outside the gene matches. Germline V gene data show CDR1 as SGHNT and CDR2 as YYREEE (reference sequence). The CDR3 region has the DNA TGTGCCAGCAGCTGGGCAGGGGGCGGCGAGCAGTACTTC. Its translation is CASSWAGGGEQYF.

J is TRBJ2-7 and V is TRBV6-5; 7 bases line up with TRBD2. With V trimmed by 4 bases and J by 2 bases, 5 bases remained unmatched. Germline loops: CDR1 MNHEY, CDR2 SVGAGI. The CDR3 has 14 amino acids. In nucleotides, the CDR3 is TGTGCCAGCAGTTGGCGGGGGACGACCTACGAGCAGTACTTC. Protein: CASSWRGTTYEQYF.

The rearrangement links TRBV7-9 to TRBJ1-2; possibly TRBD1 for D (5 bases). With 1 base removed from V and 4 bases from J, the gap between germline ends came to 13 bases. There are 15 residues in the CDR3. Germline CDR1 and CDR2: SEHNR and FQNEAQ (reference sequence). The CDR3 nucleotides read TGTGCCAGCAGCTTAGAGGCACAGGCCCTCTATGGCTACACCTTC. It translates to CASSLEAQALYGYTF.

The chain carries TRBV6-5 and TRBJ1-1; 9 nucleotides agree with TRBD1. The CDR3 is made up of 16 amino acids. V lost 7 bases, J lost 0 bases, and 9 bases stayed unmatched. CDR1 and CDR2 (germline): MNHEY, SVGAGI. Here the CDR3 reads CASTPMGQGMNTEAFF. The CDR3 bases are TGTGCCAGCACCCCTATGGGACAGGGTATGAACACTGAAGCTTTCTTT.

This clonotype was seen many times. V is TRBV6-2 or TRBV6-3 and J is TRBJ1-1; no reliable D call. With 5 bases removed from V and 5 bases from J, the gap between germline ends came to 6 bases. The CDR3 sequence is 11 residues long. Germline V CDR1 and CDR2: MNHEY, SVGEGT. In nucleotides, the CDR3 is TGTGCCAGCAGTAGATTGACTGAAGCTTTCTTT. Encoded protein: CASSRLTEAFF.

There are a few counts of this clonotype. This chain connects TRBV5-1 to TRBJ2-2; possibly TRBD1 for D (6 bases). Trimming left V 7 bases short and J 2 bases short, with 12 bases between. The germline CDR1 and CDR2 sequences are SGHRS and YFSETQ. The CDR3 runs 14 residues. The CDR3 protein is CASGGYRNTGELFF. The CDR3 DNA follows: TGCGCCAGCGGGGGCTACAGAAACACCGGGGAGCTGTTTTTT.

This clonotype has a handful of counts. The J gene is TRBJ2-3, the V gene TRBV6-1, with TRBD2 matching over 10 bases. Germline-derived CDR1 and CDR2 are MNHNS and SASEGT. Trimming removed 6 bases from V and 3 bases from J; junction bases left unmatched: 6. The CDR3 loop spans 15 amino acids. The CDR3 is CASRSGTSETDTQYF. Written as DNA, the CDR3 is TGTGCCAGCAGGTCCGGGACTAGCGAGACAGATACGCAGTATTTT.

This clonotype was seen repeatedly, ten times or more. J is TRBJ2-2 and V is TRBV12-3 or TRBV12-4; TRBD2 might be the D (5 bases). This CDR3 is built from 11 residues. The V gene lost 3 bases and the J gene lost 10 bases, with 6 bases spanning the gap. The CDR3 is CASSFGVELFF. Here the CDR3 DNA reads TGTGCCAGCAGTTTCGGGGTGGAGCTGTTTTTT.

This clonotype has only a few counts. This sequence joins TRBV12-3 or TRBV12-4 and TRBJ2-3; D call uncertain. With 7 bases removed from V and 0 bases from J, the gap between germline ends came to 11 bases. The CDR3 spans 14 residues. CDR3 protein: CASNIQPSTDTQYF. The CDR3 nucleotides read TGTGCCAGCAATATACAGCCTAGCACAGATACGCAGTATTTT.

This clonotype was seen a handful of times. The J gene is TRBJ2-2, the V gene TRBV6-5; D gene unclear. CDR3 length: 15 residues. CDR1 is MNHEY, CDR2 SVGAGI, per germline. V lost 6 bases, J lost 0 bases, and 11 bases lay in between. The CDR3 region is CASRRIGTNTGELFF. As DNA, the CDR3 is TGTGCCAGCAGAAGAATAGGAACGAACACCGGGGAGCTGTTTTTT.